The 10 T cell receptor beta chains below were found in one sample sequenced in a study of blood T cell repertoires in COVID-19. TCRdb keeps only in-frame clones here, not all; method: immunoSEQ multiplex PCR. In the table there are about 110,000 clones, about 85% of which are singletons. The sample was peripheral blood. These TCRs come from a woman aged 65 to 85 with acute or convalescent COVID-19.

The chain links TRBV2 to TRBJ2-2; 14 bases are a match to TRBD2. Germline assignment: CDR1 SNHLY and CDR2 FYNNEI. The CDR3 loop spans 18 amino acids. V lost 4 bases, J lost 4 bases, and 8 bases stayed unmatched. The CDR3 sequence: CASSGYGTSGGFTGELFF. The CDR3 bases are TGTGCCAGCAGTGGTTACGGGACTAGCGGGGGATTCACCGGGGAGCTGTTTTTT.

The chain is built from TRBV27 and TRBJ2-1; D remains unclear. The CDR3 loop spans 14 amino acids. Between the trimmed V and J ends, which lost 4 bases and 7 bases, there was a span of 14 bases. Germline values: CDR1 MNHEY, CDR2 SMNVEV (reference sequence). The CDR3 loop reads CASSSAPPRNEQFF. The CDR3 bases are TGTGCCAGCAGTTCAGCCCCCCCGAGGAATGAGCAGTTCTTC.

Here the CDR3 DNA reads TGCAGCGTCGCGGACAGGCGCTATGAAAAACTGTTTTTT. Protein sequence: CSVADRRYEKLFF. The chain employs TRBV29-1 and TRBJ1-4; 7 positions match TRBD1. V gave up 6 bases and J gave up 6 bases; unmatched junction bases: 7. This CDR3 has 13 residues. Per the germline V gene, CDR1 is SQVTM and CDR2 is ANQGSEA.

The V gene is TRBV9, the J gene TRBJ1-5; possible D gene TRBD1, 6 bases. The CDR3 is 16 residues long. V was pared by 3 bases and J by 6 bases, with 19 bases between. The germline V gene encodes CDR1 SGDLS and CDR2 YYNGEE. This chain's CDR3 is CASSASIGGGGQPQHF. In DNA, the CDR3 is TGTGCCAGCAGCGCAAGTATTGGGGGGGGCGGTCAGCCCCAGCATTTT.

This clone was picked up one time. The chain has TRBV7-2 and TRBJ1-1; D unclear. V lost 4 bases and J lost 10, with 16 bases in between. Germline CDR1 SGHTA, CDR2 FQGNSA. The CDR3 covers 13 residues. The CDR3 nucleotides read TGTGCCAGCAGCTCTACTACAAAAGCTCGAGCTTTCTTT. Its translation is CASSSTTKARAFF.

This clone has only one observation. The rearrangement joins TRBV28 to TRBJ1-6; D unclear. With 3 bases removed from V and 11 bases from J, the gap between germline ends came to 14 bases. CDR3 size: 14 residues. The germline V gene encodes CDR1 MDHEN and CDR2 SYDVKM. The CDR3 loop reads CASSFGSEFAPLHF. In DNA form, the CDR3 reads TGTGCCAGCAGTTTCGGCTCGGAGTTTGCACCCCTCCACTTT.

The rearrangement links TRBV7-2 to TRBJ1-1; the match to TRBD1 covers 8 bases. Germline CDR1 is SGHTA and CDR2 is FQGNSA. The ends lost 0 bases at V and 8 bases at J; junction bases unmatched: 5. This CDR3 has 14 amino acids. The CDR3 sequence is CASSLASGQGEAFF. The CDR3 coding sequence is TGTGCCAGCAGCTTAGCCTCAGGACAGGGAGAAGCTTTCTTT.

The sample holds one count of this clone. The chain is built from TRBV28 and TRBJ1-2; the D is unclear. The germline V gene encodes CDR1 MDHEN and CDR2 SYDVKM. This CDR3 has 12 residues. The V end was cut by 6 bases, the J end by 4 bases, with 9 bases between. In DNA form, the CDR3 reads TGTGCCAGCAGAAGAACAGCCTATGGCTACACCTTC. This gives the protein CASRRTAYGYTF.

V and J are TRBV11-2 and TRBJ2-1; TRBD1 is a possible D gene (6 bases). Germline CDR1 is SGHAT and CDR2 is FQNNGV. The CDR3 has 15 amino acids. With 2 bases removed from V and 0 bases from J, the gap between germline ends came to 8 bases. CDR3 region: CASSLQGNSYNEQFF. CDR3 in DNA: TGTGCCAGCAGCTTACAGGGGAACTCCTACAATGAGCAGTTCTTC.

The chain joins TRBV19 to TRBJ2-5; D might be TRBD2 (6 bases). CDR3 length: 14 amino acids. CDR1 LNHDA and CDR2 SQIVND come from the germline V gene (reference sequence). V was shortened by 7 bases and J by 0 bases, with 12 bases between the two germline ends. The DNA for the CDR3 is TGTGCCAGTACCCTGGGGGGAAACCAAGAGACCCAGTACTTC. Amino acids: CASTLGGNQETQYF.